This is a list of T cell receptor beta chains from one sample in a study of shared clonotypes between healthy human individuals. The table came from immunoSEQ multiplex PCR; TCRdb's copy has only in-frame clones and leaves some out. The sample holds 500,000 to 700,000 clones, roughly 96% seen once. Sequenced: naive CD8+ T cells sorted from blood. The receptors were gathered from a woman aged 25 to 39 in good health. The CDR3 runs from the conserved cysteine through the conserved F or W.

V gene	J gene	CDR3 protein
TRBV13	TRBJ2-7	CASSLGGEQYF
TRBV29-1	TRBJ2-7	CSVEVDSWEQYF
TRBV28	TRBJ2-7	CASLPRLSYEQYF
TRBV29-1	TRBJ2-3	CSVVRASEFTDTQYF
TRBV5-4	TRBJ2-6	CASSLDRVTAGANVLTF
TRBV2	TRBJ2-1	CASSAISAYNEQFF
TRBV7-6	TRBJ2-7	CASSLGTGVLSYEQYF
TRBV21-1	TRBJ2-7	CASSKGLPPGLGLCEQYF
TRBV28	TRBJ1-6	CASSNVWDRHNSPLHF
TRBV10-2	TRBJ1-1	CASSYDRATEAFF
TRBV18	TRBJ2-7	CASSPGLFYEQYF
TRBV5-1	TRBJ2-2	CASSLVWQGGFANTGELFF
TRBV13	TRBJ2-7	CASSVQRTYEQYF
TRBV27	TRBJ2-7	CASSLSSGSGWNEQYF
TRBV7-9	TRBJ1-2	CASSPSGERYGYTF
TRBV4-1	TRBJ1-2	CASSQVFGVRSYGYTF
TRBV10-2	TRBJ2-3	CASSISGSTDTQYF
TRBV5-1	TRBJ2-7	CASSFQRGDTYEQYF
TRBV4-1	TRBJ2-5	CASSPRVGEETQYF
TRBV28	TRBJ1-3	CASSEVFFSGNTIYF
TRBV28	TRBJ2-7	CASSFPRQGPYEQYF
TRBV9	TRBJ2-1	CASSPEEEPSDEQFF
TRBV5-4	TRBJ2-7	CASSLAGTLATIAAYEQYF
TRBV19	TRBJ2-7	CASSMGTGGYEQYF
TRBV27	TRBJ1-2	CASSLSSGTDRLGYGYTF
TRBV11-2	TRBJ1-4	CASRIDRGDEKLFF
TRBV11-2	TRBJ2-7	CASSLEARGWSSYEQYF
TRBV27	TRBJ2-7	CASSSVLAGGPYEQYF
TRBV4-1	TRBJ1-4	CASSLGREGRDNEKLFF
TRBV27	TRBJ2-7	CASGLGLAGGPSYEQYF
TRBV7-9	TRBJ2-7	CASSVLRDREYEQYF
TRBV28	TRBJ2-7	CASSLGLAGAGGSYEQYF
TRBV7-9	TRBJ2-7	CASSRGTYEQYF
TRBV27	TRBJ1-3	CASSPGRLDTIYF